This T cell receptor (beta chain) comes out of a study of cytomegalovirus exposure and HLA in healthy donors. Whole-study results and caveats: Sequencing likely produced, as an artifact, a cluster of highly shared sequence variants. Fewer N-insertions (relative to the 666-donor mean) were reportedly seen in an Asian-associated ancestry cluster in a later analysis. There were over 150 TCR beta chains listed as cytomegalovirus-associated.

This clone was observed once. No antigen is known for it. The trim removed 5 bases at V and 10 bases at J, leaving 17 bases unmatched. From germline, CDR1 is GTSNPN and CDR2 SVGIG (reference sequence). This CDR3 is 16 amino acids long. The PCR had 60 Vbeta and 13 Jbeta primers. TCRdb's copy holds only in-frame clones and misses some; the assay was immunoSEQ multiplex PCR. The sample shows 90,000 to 95,000 clones, approximately 84% of them seen only once. Source material: PBMCs. The rearrangement uses TRBV30 and TRBJ2-1; 10 nucleotides line up with TRBD2. The TCR originated in a girl aged 2-10 years in good health and CMV-seropositive. For the CDR3, the DNA is TGTGCCTGGTCGCGAAGGGCTAGCGGGAGAAGCTGGGAGCAGTTCTTC. Protein: CAWSRRASGRSWEQFF. Full variable domain (outside the CDR3, taken from reference TRBV30 and TRBJ2-1): SQTIHQWPATLVQPVGSPLSLECTVEGTSNPNLYWYRQAAGRGLQLLFYSVGIGQISSEVPQNLSASRPQDRQFILSSKKLLLSDSGFYLCAWSRRASGRSWEQFFGPGTRLTVL.